This is a list of T cell receptor beta chains from one sample in a study of CD8+ T cells in alopecia areata. Clones were sequenced by immunoSEQ multiplex PCR, and TCRdb holds only the in-frame ones, with some missing. Of 120,000 or so clones listed, around 50% are singletons. Sample: NKG2D-low CD8+ T cells sorted from blood. The receptors originated from a human donor with alopecia areata. Each CDR3 is given with its conserved first and last residue. The D gene is left open where the match is weak.

V: TRBV7-9; D: NA; CDR3: CASSFSSYEQYF
V: TRBV2; D: TRBD2; CDR3: CASSEVETSGYSSYNEQFF
V: TRBV29-1; D: NA; CDR3: CSVMDGSYEQYF
V: TRBV29-1; D: NA; CDR3: CSVAGDDEQYF
V: TRBV15; D: NA; CDR3: CATSRDGRGNEQFF
V: TRBV18; D: NA; CDR3: CASSLMNTEAFF
V: TRBV2; D: NA; CDR3: CASVGSSEAFF
V: TRBV4-1; D: TRBD2; CDR3: CASSQVSGSSYNEQFF
V: TRBV29-1; D: NA; CDR3: CSVEEGNNYGYTF
V: TRBV14; D: NA; CDR3: CASSLYGPNEQFF
V: TRBV27; D: NA; CDR3: CATLSGATRVYTF
V: TRBV29-1; D: TRBD2; CDR3: CSVGTSGSADTQYF
V: TRBV25-1; D: NA; CDR3: CASRPPRGETQYF
V: TRBV9; D: TRBD1; CDR3: CASSVPRQGTNYGYTF
V: TRBV5-6; D: TRBD2; CDR3: CASSLGSGRINEQFF